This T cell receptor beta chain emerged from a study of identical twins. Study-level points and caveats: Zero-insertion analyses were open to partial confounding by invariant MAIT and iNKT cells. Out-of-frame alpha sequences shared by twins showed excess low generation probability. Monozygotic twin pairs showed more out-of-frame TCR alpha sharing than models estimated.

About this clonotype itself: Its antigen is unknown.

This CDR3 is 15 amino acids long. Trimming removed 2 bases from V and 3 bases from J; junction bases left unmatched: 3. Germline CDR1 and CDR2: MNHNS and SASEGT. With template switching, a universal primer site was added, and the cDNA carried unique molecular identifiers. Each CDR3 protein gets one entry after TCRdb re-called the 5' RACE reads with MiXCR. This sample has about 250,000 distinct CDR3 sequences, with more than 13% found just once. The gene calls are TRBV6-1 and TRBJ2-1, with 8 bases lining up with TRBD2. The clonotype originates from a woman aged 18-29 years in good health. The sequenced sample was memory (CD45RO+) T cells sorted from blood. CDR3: CASSERGGHYNEQFF. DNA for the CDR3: TGTGCCAGCAGTGAACGCGGGGGGCACTACAATGAGCAGTTCTTC.